The T cell receptor beta chain described here comes from a study of T cell responses to AZD1222 COVID-19 vaccine. Whole-study findings and limits: Close to half of spike-specific TCRs reportedly recognize unmutated variant regions. Just six people given AZD1222 tested seropositive at baseline. Spike-specific TCR breadth and depth rose after two AZD1222 doses.

Turning to this clone: The antigen is undetermined.

Germline-derived CDR1 and CDR2 are MNHEY and SVGAGI. The CDR3 contains 14 residues. The V segment lost 6 bases and the J segment 4 bases; nucleotides outside the gene matches: 7. Only in-frame clones appear in the TCRdb table, and some are missing; sequencing was by immunoSEQ multiplex PCR. The table records fewer than 110,000 clones, 75% to 95% of them present only once. This sequence was found in an adult who received the AZD1222 COVID-19 vaccine. The V gene is TRBV6-5, the J gene TRBJ1-2, with 8 bases identical to TRBD1. The sequencing used peripheral blood, collected 28 days after the second AZD1222 dose. CDR3 sequence reads: CASRGTGSSYGYTF. The CDR3 DNA follows: TGTGCCAGCAGGGGGACAGGTTCTTCCTATGGCTACACCTTC.